This T cell receptor beta chain was recovered during a study of beta chain features in type 1 diabetes. Whole-study findings and limits: Reads derived from cDNA could over-represent cells showing high TCR expression. All four CD4+ subsets of Type 1 diabetes patients contained TCRB CDR3s that were moderately but significantly shorter. There was no resolution here of whether HLA type influences TCRB rearrangement. Individuals with type 1 diabetes displayed fewer insertions and more deletions at VDJ junctions.

Reverse transcribing all isolated RNA meant expressed TCRB transcripts were sequenced. Clones were read by immunoSEQ multiplex PCR, and TCRdb kept only the in-frame ones, dropping some. This sample carries about 230,000 clones, 16% of them seen once, and the ten largest clones take about 0.078%. About this clone itself: Its target is unknown.

CDR3 length: 16 residues. Trimming at V came to 7 bases and at J to 5 bases, leaving 14 bases not matched to a gene. Germline lookup yields CDR1 SQVTM and CDR2 ANQGSEA. CD45RO/CCR7/CD25/CD127/CD95/CD27 separated CD4+ naive, central memory, regulatory and stem cell-like memory cells by sorting. The chain employs TRBV29-1 and TRBJ2-1, with 10 bases that match TRBD2. The specimen sequenced was naive CD4+ T cells from blood. The sequence was obtained from a man aged 30-40 years with type 1 diabetes. CDR3 region: CSAPSPASGSHNEQFF. The CDR3 nucleotides read TGCAGCGCCCCCAGCCCGGCTAGCGGGAGCCACAATGAGCAGTTCTTC.